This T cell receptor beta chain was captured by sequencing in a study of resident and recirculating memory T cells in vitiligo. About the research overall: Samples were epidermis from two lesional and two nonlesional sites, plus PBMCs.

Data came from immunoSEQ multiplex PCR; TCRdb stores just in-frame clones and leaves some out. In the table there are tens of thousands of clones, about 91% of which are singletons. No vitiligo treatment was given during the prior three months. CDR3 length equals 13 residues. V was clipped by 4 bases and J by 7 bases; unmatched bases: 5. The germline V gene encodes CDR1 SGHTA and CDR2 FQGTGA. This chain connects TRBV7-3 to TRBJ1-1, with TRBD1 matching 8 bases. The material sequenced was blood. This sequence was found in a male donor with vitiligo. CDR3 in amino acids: CASSYGTGGEAFF. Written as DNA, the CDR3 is TGTGCCAGCAGCTATGGAACAGGGGGTGAAGCTTTCTTT.